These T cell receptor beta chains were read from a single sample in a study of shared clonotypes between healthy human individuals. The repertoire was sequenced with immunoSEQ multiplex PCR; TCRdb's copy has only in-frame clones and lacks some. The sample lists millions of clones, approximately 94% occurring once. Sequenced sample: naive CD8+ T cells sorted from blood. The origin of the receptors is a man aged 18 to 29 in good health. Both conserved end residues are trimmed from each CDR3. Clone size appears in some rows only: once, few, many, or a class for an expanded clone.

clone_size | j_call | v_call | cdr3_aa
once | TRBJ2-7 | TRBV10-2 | ASRQGAQYEQY
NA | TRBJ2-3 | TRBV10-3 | AISESTSTDTQY
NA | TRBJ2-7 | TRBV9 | ASSPWAQNEQY
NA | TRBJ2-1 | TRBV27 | ASSLAGSYNEQF
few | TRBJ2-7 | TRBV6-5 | ASSYEGYEQY
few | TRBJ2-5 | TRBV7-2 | ASSLDTASGTQY
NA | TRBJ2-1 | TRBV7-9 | ASSPQTSGGLSYNEQF
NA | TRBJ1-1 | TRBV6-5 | ASSQTGSTEAF
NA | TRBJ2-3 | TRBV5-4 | ASSSPLNRTDTQY
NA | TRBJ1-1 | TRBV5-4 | ASKGGSGEAF
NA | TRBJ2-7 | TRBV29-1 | SVEDQSGTGYEQY
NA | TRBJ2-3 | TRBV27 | ASSISTDTQY
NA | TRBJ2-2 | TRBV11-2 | ASSYDYVNTGELF
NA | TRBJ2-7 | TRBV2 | ASIFRDSSYEQY
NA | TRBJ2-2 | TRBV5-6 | ASSLGYVVELF
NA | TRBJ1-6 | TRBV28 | ASSPRGVGWSYNSPLH
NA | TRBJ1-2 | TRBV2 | ASTGDYGYT
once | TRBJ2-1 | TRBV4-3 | ASSQDSWGTSGYNEQF
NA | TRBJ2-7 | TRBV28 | ASRGNFYEQY
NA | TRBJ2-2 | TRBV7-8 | ASSPLSGRAGELF
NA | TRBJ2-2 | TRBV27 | ASSHGTGNTGELF
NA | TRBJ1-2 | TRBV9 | ASSVDQGRLYGYT
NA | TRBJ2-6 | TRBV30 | AWSEFPGGRIISGANVLT
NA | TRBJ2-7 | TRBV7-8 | ASSFKTVSYEQY
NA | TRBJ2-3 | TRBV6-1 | ASSTIATDTQY
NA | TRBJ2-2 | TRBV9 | ASSGQGYTGELF
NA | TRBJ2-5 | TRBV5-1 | ASSLTSGYQETQY
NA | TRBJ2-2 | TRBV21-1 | ANILALAGELF
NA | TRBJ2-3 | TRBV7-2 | ASSSRGGSTDTQY
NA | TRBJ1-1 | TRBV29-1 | SAYSNTEAF
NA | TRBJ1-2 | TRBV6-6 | ASTENYGYT
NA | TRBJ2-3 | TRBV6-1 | ASSEVRLAVTDTQY
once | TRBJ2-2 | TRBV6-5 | ASSGPRGGELF
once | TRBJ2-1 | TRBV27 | ASRKTSGLYNEQF
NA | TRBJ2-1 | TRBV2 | ASSESFQYNEQF
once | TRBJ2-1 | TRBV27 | ASSSLGQGEFGEQF
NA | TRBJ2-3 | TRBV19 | ASSDPGTNLAQY
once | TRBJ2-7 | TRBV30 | AWTKTGISYEQY
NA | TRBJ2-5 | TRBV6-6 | ASSLSLGGDRETQY
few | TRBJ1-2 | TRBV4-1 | ASSPIWTDLYGYT
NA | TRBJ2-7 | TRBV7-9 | ASSSPLAGGDTSYEQY